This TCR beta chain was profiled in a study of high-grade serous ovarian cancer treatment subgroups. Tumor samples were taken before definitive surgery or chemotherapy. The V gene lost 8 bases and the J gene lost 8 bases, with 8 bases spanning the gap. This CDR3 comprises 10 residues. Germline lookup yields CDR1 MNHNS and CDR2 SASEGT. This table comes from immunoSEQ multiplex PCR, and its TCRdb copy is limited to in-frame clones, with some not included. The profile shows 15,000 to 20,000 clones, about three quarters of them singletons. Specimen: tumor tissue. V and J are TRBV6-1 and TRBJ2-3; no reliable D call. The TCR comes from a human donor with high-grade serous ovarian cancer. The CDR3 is CASEWGTQYF. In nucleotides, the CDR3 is TGTGCCAGCGAATGGGGTACGCAGTATTTT.